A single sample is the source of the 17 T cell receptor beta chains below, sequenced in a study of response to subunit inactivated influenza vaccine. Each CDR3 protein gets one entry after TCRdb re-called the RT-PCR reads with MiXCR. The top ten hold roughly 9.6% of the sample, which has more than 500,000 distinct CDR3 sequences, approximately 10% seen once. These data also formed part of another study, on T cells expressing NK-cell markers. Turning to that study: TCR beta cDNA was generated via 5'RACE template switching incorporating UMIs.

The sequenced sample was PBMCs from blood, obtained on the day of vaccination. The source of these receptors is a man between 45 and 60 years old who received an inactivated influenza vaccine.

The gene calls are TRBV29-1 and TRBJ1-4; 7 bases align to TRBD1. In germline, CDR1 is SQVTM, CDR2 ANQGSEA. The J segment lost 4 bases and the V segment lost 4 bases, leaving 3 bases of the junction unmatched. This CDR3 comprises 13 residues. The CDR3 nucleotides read TGCAGCGTTGGAGGGGGCATTAATGAAAAACTGTTTTTT. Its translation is CSVGGGINEKLFF. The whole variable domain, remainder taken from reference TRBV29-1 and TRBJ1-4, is SAVISQKPSRDICQRGTSLTIQCQVDSQVTMMFWYRQQPGQSLTLIATANQGSEATYESGFVIDKFPISRPNLTFSTLTVSNMSPEDSSIYLCSVGGGINEKLFFGSGTQLSVL.

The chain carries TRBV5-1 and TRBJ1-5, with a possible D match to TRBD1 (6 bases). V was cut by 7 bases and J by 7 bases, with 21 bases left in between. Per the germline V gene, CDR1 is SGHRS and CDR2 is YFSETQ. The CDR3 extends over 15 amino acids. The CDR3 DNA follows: TGCGCCAGCTCCGTAGAGGGGGGAAGAGGACAGCCCCAGCATTTT. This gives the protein CASSVEGGRGQPQHF.

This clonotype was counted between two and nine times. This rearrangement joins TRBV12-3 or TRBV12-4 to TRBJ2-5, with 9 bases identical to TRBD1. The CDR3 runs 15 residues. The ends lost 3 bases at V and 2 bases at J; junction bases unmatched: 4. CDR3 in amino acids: CASSFGDRVQETQYF. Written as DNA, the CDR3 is TGTGCCAGCAGTTTCGGGGACAGGGTACAAGAGACCCAGTACTTC.

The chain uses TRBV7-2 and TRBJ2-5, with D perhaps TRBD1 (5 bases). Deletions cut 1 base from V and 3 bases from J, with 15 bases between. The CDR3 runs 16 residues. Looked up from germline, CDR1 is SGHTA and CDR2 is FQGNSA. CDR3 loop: CASSLGVSRVEETQYF. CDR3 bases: TGTGCCAGCAGCTTAGGGGTCTCCAGGGTCGAAGAGACCCAGTACTTC.

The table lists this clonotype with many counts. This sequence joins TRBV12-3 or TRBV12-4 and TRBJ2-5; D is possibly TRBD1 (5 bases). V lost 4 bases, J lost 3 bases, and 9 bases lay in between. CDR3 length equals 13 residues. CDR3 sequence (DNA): TGTGCCAGCAGTTGGGGCAGTAAAGAGACCCAGTACTTC. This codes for CASSWGSKETQYF.

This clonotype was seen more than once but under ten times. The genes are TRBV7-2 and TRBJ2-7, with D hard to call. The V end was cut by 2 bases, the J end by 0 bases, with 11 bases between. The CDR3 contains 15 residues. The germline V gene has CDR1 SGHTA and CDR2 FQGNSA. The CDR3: CASSLNLLSSYEQYF. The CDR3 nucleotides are TGTGCCAGCAGCTTAAACTTACTCAGCTCCTACGAGCAGTACTTC.

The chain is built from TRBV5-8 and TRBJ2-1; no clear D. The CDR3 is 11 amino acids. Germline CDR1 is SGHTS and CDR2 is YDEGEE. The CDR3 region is CSSTQVNEQFF. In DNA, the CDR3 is TGTTCATCGACCCAAGTCAATGAGCAGTTCTTC.

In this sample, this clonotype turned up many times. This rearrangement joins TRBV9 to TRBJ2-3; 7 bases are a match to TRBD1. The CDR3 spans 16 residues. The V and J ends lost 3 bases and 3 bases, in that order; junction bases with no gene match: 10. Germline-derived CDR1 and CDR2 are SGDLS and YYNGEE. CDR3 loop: CASSAKPQGWTDTQYF. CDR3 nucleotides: TGTGCCAGCAGCGCAAAGCCACAGGGGTGGACAGATACGCAGTATTTT.

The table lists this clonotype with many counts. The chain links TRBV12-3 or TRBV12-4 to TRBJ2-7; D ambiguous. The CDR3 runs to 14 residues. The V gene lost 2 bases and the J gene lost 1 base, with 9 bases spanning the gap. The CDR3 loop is CASSLSWLSYEQYF. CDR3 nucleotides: TGTGCCAGCAGTTTAAGTTGGCTGTCCTACGAGCAGTACTTC.

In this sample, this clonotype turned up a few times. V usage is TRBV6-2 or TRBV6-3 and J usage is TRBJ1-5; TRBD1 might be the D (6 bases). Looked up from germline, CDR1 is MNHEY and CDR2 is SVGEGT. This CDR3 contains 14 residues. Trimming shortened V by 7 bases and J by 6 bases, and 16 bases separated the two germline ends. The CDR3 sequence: CASTNGGAGQPQHF. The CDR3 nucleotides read TGTGCCAGCACTAACGGGGGGGCCGGTCAGCCCCAGCATTTT.

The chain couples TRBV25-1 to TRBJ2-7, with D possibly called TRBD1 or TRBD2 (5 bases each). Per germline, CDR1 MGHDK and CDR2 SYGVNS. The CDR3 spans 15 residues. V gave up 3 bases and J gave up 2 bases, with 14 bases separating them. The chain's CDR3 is CASSDVGEKPYEQYF. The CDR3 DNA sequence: TGTGCCAGCAGTGACGTAGGGGAGAAACCCTACGAGCAGTACTTC.

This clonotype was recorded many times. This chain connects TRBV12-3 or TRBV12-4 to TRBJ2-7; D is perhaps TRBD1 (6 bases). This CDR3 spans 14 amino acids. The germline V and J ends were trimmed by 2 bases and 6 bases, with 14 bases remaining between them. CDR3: CASSLYREGSEQYF. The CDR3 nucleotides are TGTGCCAGCAGTTTATACAGGGAAGGAAGCGAGCAGTACTTC.

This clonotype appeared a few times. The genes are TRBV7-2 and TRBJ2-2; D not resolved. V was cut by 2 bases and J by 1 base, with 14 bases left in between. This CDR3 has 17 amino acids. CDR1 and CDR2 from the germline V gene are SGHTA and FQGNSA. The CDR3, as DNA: TGTGCCAGCAGCTTACCCTCTTTCACCGAGAACACCGGGGAGCTGTTTTTT. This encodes CASSLPSFTENTGELFF. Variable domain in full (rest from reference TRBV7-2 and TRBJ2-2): GAGVSQSPSNKVTEKGKDVELRCDPISGHTALYWYRQSLGQGLEFLIYFQGNSAPDKSGLPSDRFSAERTGGSVSTLTIQRTQQEDSAVYLCASSLPSFTENTGELFFGEGSRLTVL.

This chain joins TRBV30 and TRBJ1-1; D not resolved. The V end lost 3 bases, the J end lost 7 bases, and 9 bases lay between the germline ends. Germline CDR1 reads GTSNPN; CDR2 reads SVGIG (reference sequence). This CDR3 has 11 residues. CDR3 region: CAWSLQLEAFF. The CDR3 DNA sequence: TGTGCCTGGAGCCTACAGCTTGAAGCTTTCTTT. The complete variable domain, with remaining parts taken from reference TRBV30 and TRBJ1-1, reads SQTIHQWPATLVQPVGSPLSLECTVEGTSNPNLYWYRQAAGRGLQLLFYSVGIGQISSEVPQNLSASRPQDRQFILSSKKLLLSDSGFYLCAWSLQLEAFFGQGTRLTVV.

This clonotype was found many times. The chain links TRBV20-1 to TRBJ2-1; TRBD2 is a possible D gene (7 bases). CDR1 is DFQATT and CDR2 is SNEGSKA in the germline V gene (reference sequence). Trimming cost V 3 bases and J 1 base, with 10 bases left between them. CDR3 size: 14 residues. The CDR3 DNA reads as TGCAGTGCTAGCGGGGGGCCGTCCTACAATGAGCAGTTCTTC. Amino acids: CSASGGPSYNEQFF.

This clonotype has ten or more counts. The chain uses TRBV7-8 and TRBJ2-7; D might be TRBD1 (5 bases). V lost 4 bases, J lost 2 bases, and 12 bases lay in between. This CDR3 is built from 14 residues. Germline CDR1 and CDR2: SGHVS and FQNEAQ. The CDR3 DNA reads TGTGCCAGCAGCTCCTTAAGGGGAACCTACGAGCAGTACTTC. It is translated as CASSSLRGTYEQYF. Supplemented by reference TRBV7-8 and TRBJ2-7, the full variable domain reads GAGVSQSPRYKVAKRGQDVALRCDPISGHVSLFWYQQALGQGPEFLTYFQNEAQLDKSGLPSDRFFAERPEGSVSTLKIQRTQQEDSAVYLCASSSLRGTYEQYFGPGTRLTVT.

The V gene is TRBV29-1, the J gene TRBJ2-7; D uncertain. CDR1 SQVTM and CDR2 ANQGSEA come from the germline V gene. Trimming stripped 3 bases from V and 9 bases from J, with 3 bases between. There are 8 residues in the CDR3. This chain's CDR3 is CSVDGQYF. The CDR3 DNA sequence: TGCAGCGTTGACGGGCAGTACTTC.